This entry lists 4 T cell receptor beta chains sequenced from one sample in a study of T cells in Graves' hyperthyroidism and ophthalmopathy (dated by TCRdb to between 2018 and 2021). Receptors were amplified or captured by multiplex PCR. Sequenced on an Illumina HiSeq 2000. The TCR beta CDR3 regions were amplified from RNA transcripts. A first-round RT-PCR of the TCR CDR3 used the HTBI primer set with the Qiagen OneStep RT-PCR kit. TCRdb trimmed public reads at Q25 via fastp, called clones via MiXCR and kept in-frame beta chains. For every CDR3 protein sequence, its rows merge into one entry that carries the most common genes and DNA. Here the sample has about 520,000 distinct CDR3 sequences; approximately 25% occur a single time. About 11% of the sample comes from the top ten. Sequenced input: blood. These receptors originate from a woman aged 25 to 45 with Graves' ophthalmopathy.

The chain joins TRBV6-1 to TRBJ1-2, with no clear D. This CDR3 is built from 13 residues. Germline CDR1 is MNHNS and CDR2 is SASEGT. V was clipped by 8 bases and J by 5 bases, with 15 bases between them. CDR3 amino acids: CASLERKVYGYTF. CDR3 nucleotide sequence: TGTGCCAGCCTCGAGAGGAAAGTATATGGCTACACCTTC.

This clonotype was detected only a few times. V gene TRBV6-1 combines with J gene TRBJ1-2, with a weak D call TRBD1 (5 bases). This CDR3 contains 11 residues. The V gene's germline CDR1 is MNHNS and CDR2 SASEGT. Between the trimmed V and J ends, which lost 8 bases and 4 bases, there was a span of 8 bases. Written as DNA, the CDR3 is TGTGCCAGCGGGGCGGGCTATGGCTACACCTTC. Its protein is CASGAGYGYTF.

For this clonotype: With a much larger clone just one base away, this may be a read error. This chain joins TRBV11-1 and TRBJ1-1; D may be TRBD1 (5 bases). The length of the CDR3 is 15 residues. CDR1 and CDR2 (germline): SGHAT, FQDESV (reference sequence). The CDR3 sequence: CASSLRPGVGTESFF. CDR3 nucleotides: TGTGCCAGCAGCTTAAGGCCGGGGGTAGGCACTGAATCTTTCTTT.

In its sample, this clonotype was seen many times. The DNA for the CDR3 is TGCAGTGCTAGGATCCCCAGAAAAGAGACCCAGTACTTC. It yields the protein CSARIPRKETQYF. The chain combines TRBV20-1 with TRBJ2-5, with D unclear. Germline V lookup: CDR1 DFQATT, CDR2 SNEGSKA (reference sequence). Trimming took off 3 bases at V and 3 bases at J, with 11 bases between the two ends. This CDR3 contains 13 residues.